This TCR beta chain was obtained from a study of cytomegalovirus exposure and HLA in healthy donors. Turning to this clone: Its specificity is unknown.

Use of 60 Vbeta and 13 Jbeta primers characterized the PCR. Only in-frame clones appear in the TCRdb table, and some are missing; sequencing was by immunoSEQ multiplex PCR. The sample yields about 120,000 clones, approximately 81% seen once. The germline V and J ends were trimmed by 2 bases and 7 bases, with 21 bases remaining between them. This CDR3 has 16 residues. The study's findings and limits: There were 160 or so TCR beta chains listed as cytomegalovirus-associated.

This receptor was obtained from a woman between 40 and 55 years old in good health and CMV-seronegative. Sequenced: PBMCs. The chain uses TRBV5-3 and TRBJ1-2, with D possibly matching TRBD1 (6 bases). TRBV5-3 is identified as an open reading frame with a role that is uncertain. The CDR3 DNA is TGTGCCAGAAGCTTTGCGACAGGCTCCTGCGCTCGTGGCTACACCTTC. Protein: CARSFATGSCARGYTF.